This TCR beta chain is drawn from a study of blood T cell repertoires in COVID-19. As processed by the authors: Researchers report that nucleated cell counts were estimated from reference gene primer amplification. The table came from immunoSEQ multiplex PCR; TCRdb's copy has only in-frame clones and leaves some out. From that table come the V and J calls and clone size; the DNA was used to work out D and trimming. The sample has 200,000 to 250,000 clones; around 88% are singletons. There are 14 residues in the CDR3. The germline gives CDR1 MDHEN, CDR2 SYDVKM. After removal of 3 bases from V and 7 bases from J, the junction contained 8 bases not matched to a gene.

The source is an elderly man with acute or convalescent COVID-19. Material: peripheral blood. J is TRBJ1-1 and V is TRBV28; 7 bases match TRBD1. The chain's CDR3 is CASSFSRGLIEAFF. CDR3 DNA: TGTGCCAGCAGTTTTTCGAGGGGGCTGATTGAAGCTTTCTTT.